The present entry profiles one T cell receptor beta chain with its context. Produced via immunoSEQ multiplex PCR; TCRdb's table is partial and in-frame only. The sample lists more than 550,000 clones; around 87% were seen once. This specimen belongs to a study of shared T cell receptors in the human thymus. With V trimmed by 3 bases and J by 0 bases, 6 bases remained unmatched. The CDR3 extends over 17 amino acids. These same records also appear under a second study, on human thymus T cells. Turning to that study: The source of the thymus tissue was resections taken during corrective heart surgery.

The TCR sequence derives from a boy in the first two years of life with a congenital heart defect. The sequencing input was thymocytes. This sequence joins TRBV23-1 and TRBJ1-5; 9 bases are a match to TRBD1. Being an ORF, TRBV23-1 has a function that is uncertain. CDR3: CASSHNDRGFSNQPQHF. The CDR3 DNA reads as TGCGCCAGCAGTCACAACGACAGGGGGTTTAGCAATCAGCCCCAGCATTTT.